This TCR beta chain was captured by sequencing in a study of cytomegalovirus exposure and HLA in healthy donors. Study-level background: In terms of ancestry, the Caucasian-associated cluster contained 75% to 85% of the roughly 400 genotyped donors.

Germline V gene sequence: CDR1 SGHTA, CDR2 FQGNSA. The CDR3 covers 16 residues. V was pared by 1 base and J by 8 bases, with 13 bases of the junction left unmatched. The study ran its PCR with 60 Vbeta and 13 Jbeta primers. TCRdb keeps only in-frame clones here, not all; method: immunoSEQ multiplex PCR. Its table lists 93,000 or so clones. J is TRBJ1-2 and V is TRBV7-2, with 7 positions matching TRBD1. This clonotype was obtained from a man aged 40-55 years in good health and CMV-seronegative. Sequencing was carried out using PBMCs. The CDR3: CASSLDSGQVPVGYTF. The CDR3 DNA is TGTGCCAGCAGCTTAGATAGCGGACAGGTCCCCGTCGGCTACACCTTC.